Each of the 2 T cell receptor beta chains below was sequenced from the same sample in a study of human T cells and chemical hapten exposure. Time point described: healthy volunteer bleed at 2 weeks. Researchers extracted total RNA from unfractionated whole blood. One entry per CDR3 protein results from TCRdb running MiXCR on the RACE reads. Of 130,000 or so distinct CDR3 sequences listed, approximately 9.5% are singletons. The sample consisted of whole blood. These receptors originate from a male donor in good health. Some clones in this sample may be carry-over from other donors' samples.

This clonotype was observed a few times. The CDR3 spells CASSLVSAGDTQYF. CDR3 in DNA: TGTGCCAGCAGCTTAGTATCTGCCGGGGATACGCAGTATTTT. This chain links TRBV7-2 with TRBJ2-3; no clear D. This CDR3 is 14 amino acids long. Germline loops: CDR1 SGHTA, CDR2 FQGNSA. Trimming removed 1 base at V and 6 bases at J, with 11 bases between.

The V gene is TRBV7-8, the J gene TRBJ2-3; D not certain. Germline values: CDR1 SGHVS, CDR2 FQNEAQ. The CDR3 consists of 13 residues. V gave up 8 bases and J gave up 0 bases, with 9 bases separating them. Here the CDR3 reads CASAGVSTDTQYF. CDR3 DNA: TGTGCCAGCGCAGGCGTTAGCACAGATACGCAGTATTTT.